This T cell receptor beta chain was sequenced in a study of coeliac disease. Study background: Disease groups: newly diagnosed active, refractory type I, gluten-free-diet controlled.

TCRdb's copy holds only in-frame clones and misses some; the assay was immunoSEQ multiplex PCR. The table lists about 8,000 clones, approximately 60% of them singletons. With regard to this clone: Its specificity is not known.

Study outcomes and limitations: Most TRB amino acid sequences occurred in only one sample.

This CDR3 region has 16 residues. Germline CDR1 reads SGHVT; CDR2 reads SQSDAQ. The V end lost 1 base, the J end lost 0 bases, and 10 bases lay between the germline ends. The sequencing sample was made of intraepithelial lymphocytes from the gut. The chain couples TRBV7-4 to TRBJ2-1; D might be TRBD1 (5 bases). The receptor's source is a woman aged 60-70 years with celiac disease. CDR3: CASSLGWTTSYNEQFF. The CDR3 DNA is TGTGCCAGCAGCTTAGGTTGGACAACCTCCTACAATGAGCAGTTCTTC.